The rows below give T cell receptor beta chains drawn from one sample of a study of OX40 agonist ivuxolimab in advanced cancers. Sequencing was performed with immunoSEQ multiplex PCR; in TCRdb, only in-frame clones are kept and a portion is missing. Among 71,000 or so clones listed, approximately 90% were seen once. Here the sequenced sample was CD4+ or CD8+ T cells sorted from blood, taken in a trial of the OX40 agonist ivuxolimab. The source of these receptors is an adult with an advanced solid tumor such as melanoma, head and neck, liver or kidney cancer. Both conserved end residues are part of each CDR3. Each record gives: clone size, D gene, J gene, V gene, CDR3 DNA, CDR3 protein. D genes are given only for firm matches. Only some rows state a clone size, as once, few, many or a class for expanded clones.

abundance: .
d_gene: .
j_gene: TRBJ1-2
v_gene: TRBV5-6
CDR3nt: TGTGCCAGCAGCTTGTTAGTCTCGGTGTATGGCTACACCTTC
CDR3aa: CASSLLVSVYGYTF

abundance: .
d_gene: .
j_gene: TRBJ2-7
v_gene: TRBV7-2
CDR3nt: TGTGCCAGCAGCACACCCGGGACATCCTACGAGCAGTACTTC
CDR3aa: CASSTPGTSYEQYF

abundance: once
d_gene: .
j_gene: TRBJ1-6
v_gene: TRBV11-2
CDR3nt: TGTGCCAGCAGCTTATCTTTGGGGAAACCCCTCCACTTT
CDR3aa: CASSLSLGKPLHF

abundance: .
d_gene: TRBD1
j_gene: TRBJ2-3
v_gene: TRBV27
CDR3nt: TGTGCCAGCAGTTCCTGGGACAGAAGCACAGATACGCAGTATTTT
CDR3aa: CASSSWDRSTDTQYF

abundance: .
d_gene: TRBD2
j_gene: TRBJ2-5
v_gene: TRBV7-9
CDR3nt: TGTGCCAGCAGTCCTGGGATAGCGGGGACCCAAGAGACCCAGTACTTC
CDR3aa: CASSPGIAGTQETQYF

abundance: .
d_gene: .
j_gene: TRBJ1-1
v_gene: TRBV30
CDR3nt: TGTGCCTGGAGCCGGGACCGGAACACTGAAGCTTTCTTT
CDR3aa: CAWSRDRNTEAFF

abundance: once
d_gene: .
j_gene: TRBJ2-5
v_gene: TRBV29-1
CDR3nt: TGCAGCGTTGACCCCAGGGTTCAAGAGACCCAGTACTTC
CDR3aa: CSVDPRVQETQYF

abundance: once
d_gene: .
j_gene: TRBJ2-7
v_gene: TRBV6-5
CDR3nt: TGTGCCAGCAGTCTCCGGACGGACTACGAGCAGTACTTC
CDR3aa: CASSLRTDYEQYF

abundance: once
d_gene: .
j_gene: TRBJ2-2
v_gene: TRBV19
CDR3nt: TGTGCCAGTAGTATAGGGCCCCGAGGAACCGGGGAGCTGTTTTTT
CDR3aa: CASSIGPRGTGELFF

abundance: .
d_gene: .
j_gene: TRBJ2-1
v_gene: TRBV6-1
CDR3nt: TGTGCCAGCAGTGAGTTGGGGACGGTTACGAATGAGCAGTTCTTC
CDR3aa: CASSELGTVTNEQFF

abundance: .
d_gene: .
j_gene: TRBJ2-3
v_gene: TRBV7-9
CDR3nt: TGTGCCAGCAGCTTAACAGATACGCAGTATTTT
CDR3aa: CASSLTDTQYF

abundance: .
d_gene: TRBD2
j_gene: TRBJ2-1
v_gene: TRBV7-2
CDR3nt: TGTGCCAGCAGCTTATTAGCGGGGGCGGAGCAGTTCTTC
CDR3aa: CASSLLAGAEQFF

abundance: .
d_gene: .
j_gene: TRBJ2-7
v_gene: TRBV6-5
CDR3nt: TGTGCCAGCACCCAAGCAGGGCAATCATACGAGCAGTACTTC
CDR3aa: CASTQAGQSYEQYF

abundance: .
d_gene: .
j_gene: TRBJ2-7
v_gene: TRBV7-2
CDR3nt: TGTGCCAGCAGCTTCTCGGGTTCCTACGAGCAGTACTTC
CDR3aa: CASSFSGSYEQYF

abundance: .
d_gene: .
j_gene: TRBJ2-3
v_gene: TRBV19
CDR3nt: TGTGCCAGTAGGATGACAGATACGCAGTATTTT
CDR3aa: CASRMTDTQYF

abundance: .
d_gene: TRBD1
j_gene: TRBJ2-2
v_gene: TRBV6-6
CDR3nt: TGTGCCAGCAGACCGACAGGGGAGGTCGGGGAGCTGTTTTTT
CDR3aa: CASRPTGEVGELFF

abundance: .
d_gene: .
j_gene: TRBJ2-7
v_gene: TRBV7-2
CDR3nt: TGTGCCAGCAGCTTAGCAGCTCAGTCCTACGAGCAGTACTTC
CDR3aa: CASSLAAQSYEQYF

abundance: .
d_gene: .
j_gene: TRBJ2-7
v_gene: TRBV6-6
CDR3nt: TGTGCCAGCAGTTACTCAGGGACAAACTACGAGCAGTACTTC
CDR3aa: CASSYSGTNYEQYF

abundance: .
d_gene: TRBD1
j_gene: TRBJ1-4
v_gene: TRBV4-1
CDR3nt: TGCGCCAGCAGCCAAACAGGGGCCAGAGCTACTATTAATGAAAAACTGTTTTTT
CDR3aa: CASSQTGARATINEKLFF

abundance: .
d_gene: TRBD1
j_gene: TRBJ1-2
v_gene: TRBV7-2
CDR3nt: TGTGCCAGCAGGTTGGGACAGGGGGCGGGCTACACCTTC
CDR3aa: CASRLGQGAGYTF

abundance: .
d_gene: TRBD1
j_gene: TRBJ1-2
v_gene: TRBV5-1
CDR3nt: TGCGCCAGCAGCGCCGGGACAGATGTTGGCTACACCTTC
CDR3aa: CASSAGTDVGYTF

abundance: .
d_gene: .
j_gene: TRBJ2-7
v_gene: TRBV5-1
CDR3nt: TGCGCCAGCAGCCGACAGGTGAGCTCCTACGAGCAGTACTTC
CDR3aa: CASSRQVSSYEQYF

abundance: .
d_gene: .
j_gene: TRBJ1-4
v_gene: TRBV7-9
CDR3nt: TGTGCCAGCAGCTTAACGGCAAGTAATGAAAAACTGTTTTTT
CDR3aa: CASSLTASNEKLFF

abundance: .
d_gene: .
j_gene: TRBJ2-3
v_gene: TRBV5-5
CDR3nt: TGTGCCAGCAGCTTGTCACAGGTCACAGATACGCAGTATTTT
CDR3aa: CASSLSQVTDTQYF

abundance: .
d_gene: .
j_gene: TRBJ2-7
v_gene: TRBV10-3
CDR3nt: TGTGCCATCACCCCCGGCACTGGCGAGCAGTACTTC
CDR3aa: CAITPGTGEQYF

abundance: .
d_gene: .
j_gene: TRBJ2-7
v_gene: TRBV20-1
CDR3nt: TGCAGTGCTAGAAGCATCGACGAGCAGTACTTC
CDR3aa: CSARSIDEQYF

abundance: few
d_gene: TRBD2
j_gene: TRBJ2-1
v_gene: TRBV5-1
CDR3nt: TGCGCCAGCAGCCCGGACAGTAAGGTAGCGGGAGGGCCTGGAGAGCAGTTCTTC
CDR3aa: CASSPDSKVAGGPGEQFF

abundance: once
d_gene: TRBD2
j_gene: TRBJ2-7
v_gene: TRBV6-1
CDR3nt: TGTGCCAGCAGTGGGTCTAGCGGGACCTTCTACGAGCAGTACTTC
CDR3aa: CASSGSSGTFYEQYF

abundance: .
d_gene: .
j_gene: TRBJ1-1
v_gene: TRBV11-2
CDR3nt: TGTGCCAGCAGAATGGTAACTATGAACACTGAAGCTTTCTTT
CDR3aa: CASRMVTMNTEAFF

abundance: .
d_gene: TRBD2
j_gene: TRBJ2-1
v_gene: TRBV5-4
CDR3nt: TGTGCCAGCAGCCTTACTAGCGGGAGTTACAATGAGCAGTTCTTC
CDR3aa: CASSLTSGSYNEQFF

abundance: .
d_gene: TRBD1
j_gene: TRBJ1-1
v_gene: TRBV6-1
CDR3nt: TGTGCCAGCAATAGGGACAGAGGAGTCACTGAAGCTTTCTTT
CDR3aa: CASNRDRGVTEAFF

abundance: .
d_gene: .
j_gene: TRBJ1-2
v_gene: TRBV12-1
CDR3nt: TGTGCCAGCAACCGACAGGGGAGTGGCTATGGCTACACCTTC
CDR3aa: CASNRQGSGYGYTF

abundance: .
d_gene: .
j_gene: TRBJ2-1
v_gene: TRBV5-1
CDR3nt: TGCGCCAGCACCCCGGGGCGGGAAAACTACAATGAGCAGTTCTTC
CDR3aa: CASTPGRENYNEQFF

abundance: .
d_gene: TRBD2
j_gene: TRBJ2-1
v_gene: TRBV5-6
CDR3nt: TGTGCCAGCAGCTTACTAGCGGGGGTAACCTACAATGAGCAGTTCTTC
CDR3aa: CASSLLAGVTYNEQFF

abundance: .
d_gene: .
j_gene: TRBJ1-2
v_gene: TRBV19
CDR3nt: TGTGCCAGTATCGACGTTTCGGGGGGCGTGAACTATGGCTACACCTTC
CDR3aa: CASIDVSGGVNYGYTF

abundance: .
d_gene: TRBD1
j_gene: TRBJ1-3
v_gene: TRBV7-2
CDR3nt: TGTGCCAGCAGCCTCGACAGGGCTGTCTCTGGAAACACCATATATTTT
CDR3aa: CASSLDRAVSGNTIYF

abundance: few
d_gene: TRBD1
j_gene: TRBJ2-1
v_gene: TRBV14
CDR3nt: TGTGCCAGCAGCGAACAAGACAGGGCAGGTGAGCAGTTCTTC
CDR3aa: CASSEQDRAGEQFF

abundance: .
d_gene: .
j_gene: TRBJ2-3
v_gene: TRBV5-1
CDR3nt: TGCGCCAGCAGCGCCGGGACGGTCAGCACAGATACGCAGTATTTT
CDR3aa: CASSAGTVSTDTQYF

abundance: .
d_gene: .
j_gene: TRBJ1-1
v_gene: TRBV11-2
CDR3nt: TGTGCCAGCAGCTTAGAGGTGTGGACTGAAGCTTTCTTT
CDR3aa: CASSLEVWTEAFF

abundance: .
d_gene: TRBD1
j_gene: TRBJ1-2
v_gene: TRBV6-1
CDR3nt: TGTGCCAGCAGTACCGGGACAGCTTTTTATGGCTACACCTTC
CDR3aa: CASSTGTAFYGYTF

abundance: .
d_gene: TRBD2
j_gene: TRBJ2-6
v_gene: TRBV7-3
CDR3nt: TGTGCCAGCAGCTTTGGACTAGCGGCCTCTGGGGCCAACGTCCTGACTTTC
CDR3aa: CASSFGLAASGANVLTF

abundance: .
d_gene: TRBD2
j_gene: TRBJ2-1
v_gene: TRBV29-1
CDR3nt: TGCAGCGCCCCGCGGTCTAGCGGAATCTACAATGAGCAGTTCTTC
CDR3aa: CSAPRSSGIYNEQFF

abundance: .
d_gene: TRBD1
j_gene: TRBJ1-2
v_gene: TRBV4-3
CDR3nt: TGCGCCAGCAGCCCGGGGGCGACAGGACAGGGCTATGGCTACACCTTC
CDR3aa: CASSPGATGQGYGYTF

abundance: once
d_gene: .
j_gene: TRBJ2-2
v_gene: TRBV29-1
CDR3nt: TGCAGCGTTTCCGCCCGGGGTTCGAACACCGGGGAGCTGTTTTTT
CDR3aa: CSVSARGSNTGELFF